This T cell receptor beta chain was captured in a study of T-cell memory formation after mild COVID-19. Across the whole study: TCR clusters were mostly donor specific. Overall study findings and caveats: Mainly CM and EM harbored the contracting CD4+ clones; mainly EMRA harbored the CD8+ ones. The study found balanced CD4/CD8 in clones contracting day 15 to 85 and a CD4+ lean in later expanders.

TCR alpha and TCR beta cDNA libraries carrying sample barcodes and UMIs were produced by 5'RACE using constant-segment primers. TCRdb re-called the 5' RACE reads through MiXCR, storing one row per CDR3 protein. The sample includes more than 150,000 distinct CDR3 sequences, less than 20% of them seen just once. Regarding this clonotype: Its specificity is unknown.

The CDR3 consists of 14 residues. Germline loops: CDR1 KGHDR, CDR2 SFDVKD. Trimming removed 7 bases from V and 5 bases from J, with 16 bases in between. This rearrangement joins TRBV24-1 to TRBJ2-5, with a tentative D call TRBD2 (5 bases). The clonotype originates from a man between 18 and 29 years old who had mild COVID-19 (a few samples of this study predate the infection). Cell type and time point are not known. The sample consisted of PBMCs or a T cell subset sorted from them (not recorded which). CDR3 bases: TGTGCCACCAGAGCCTCCGGAGGAGAGGAGACCCAGTACTTC. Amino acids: CATRASGGEETQYF.